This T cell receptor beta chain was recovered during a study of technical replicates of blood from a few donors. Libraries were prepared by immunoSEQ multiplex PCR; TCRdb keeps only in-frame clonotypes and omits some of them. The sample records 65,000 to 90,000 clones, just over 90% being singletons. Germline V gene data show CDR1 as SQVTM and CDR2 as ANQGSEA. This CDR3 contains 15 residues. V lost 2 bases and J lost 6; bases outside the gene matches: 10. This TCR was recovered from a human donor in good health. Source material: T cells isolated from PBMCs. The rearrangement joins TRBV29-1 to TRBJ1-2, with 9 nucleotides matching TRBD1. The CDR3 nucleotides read TGCAGCGTTGAAAAGGGGACAGGGCTTGAGAATGGCTACACCTTC. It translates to CSVEKGTGLENGYTF.